A selection of T cell receptor beta chains follows, all from one sample in a study of PD-1 blockade in classical Hodgkin lymphoma. Assay: immunoSEQ multiplex PCR; the TCRdb copy retains only in-frame clones and omits some. The sample holds under 35,000 clones, approximately 85% seen once. Source: CD4+ T cells from blood, taken before the fourth cycle of nivolumab. Receptors originate from a human donor with classical Hodgkin lymphoma. CDR3s leave out the opening cysteine and the closing phenylalanine or tryptophan. The D gene is left open where the match is weak.

CDR3 protein	V gene	J gene	D gene
ASSRRLAGGPSSYEQY	TRBV5-1	TRBJ2-7	TRBD2
ASSYSDREDYGYT	TRBV28	TRBJ1-2	TRBD1
ASSLGPPGFERETQY	TRBV11-2	TRBJ2-5	.
ASSKDYSYNEQF	TRBV6-5	TRBJ2-1	.
ASSKADRANGYT	TRBV21-1	TRBJ1-2	.
ATSRDREETQY	TRBV15	TRBJ2-5	TRBD1
ASSQERGITETQY	TRBV14	TRBJ2-5	.
ASSDQKEGYT	TRBV2	TRBJ1-2	.
ASSLELLDTEAF	TRBV5-1	TRBJ1-1	.
ASSLPPLLASGSDTQY	TRBV27	TRBJ2-3	TRBD2
AWGRMNTEAF	TRBV30	TRBJ1-1	.
ASSPGGTGDEQF	TRBV5-1	TRBJ2-1	TRBD1
ASSSGSPISTDTQY	TRBV11-3	TRBJ2-3	.
ASSIDPAGGWDTQY	TRBV19	TRBJ2-3	TRBD2
ASSAGQGDYGYT	TRBV5-1	TRBJ1-2	TRBD1
ASSVTSQETQY	TRBV10-2	TRBJ2-5	.
ASSLSGGATNEQF	TRBV27	TRBJ2-1	.
AWSPGKVREQY	TRBV30	TRBJ2-7	.
ASKGRGSTDTQY	TRBV2	TRBJ2-3	TRBD1
ASSWGRSGGTGDYEQY	TRBV11-1	TRBJ2-7	.
ASSINEQNYGYT	TRBV19	TRBJ1-2	.
ASSAQGEWNQPQH	TRBV9	TRBJ1-5	.
ASSLSLGQNEKLF	TRBV7-9	TRBJ1-4	TRBD1
ASSRTGEAGNIQY	TRBV2	TRBJ2-4	.
ASSLTTSGSSYEQY	TRBV7-9	.	TRBD2
ASSTGQGTEQF	TRBV11-2	TRBJ2-1	.
ASSEGTSVSRQY	TRBV2	TRBJ2-7	TRBD2
ASSFSDTEAF	TRBV7-2	TRBJ1-1	.
SGGSRKRQGDYGYT	TRBV29-1	TRBJ1-2	TRBD1
SVEDRGGQVVAQY	TRBV29-1	TRBJ2-5	.
ASWEINYGYT	TRBV28	TRBJ1-2	.
ASTTGTSSYEQY	TRBV11-2	TRBJ2-7	.
ASRSQGPGGYT	TRBV28	TRBJ1-2	TRBD1
ASSQGLRGTYEQY	TRBV4-3	TRBJ2-7	.
ASRPQLAGVDTQY	TRBV6-1	TRBJ2-3	TRBD2
ASSYRRGGLAGPRETQY	TRBV28	TRBJ2-5	TRBD2